This T cell receptor (beta chain) was captured in a study of blood T cells in healthy people across ages. Study-level findings and limits: PBMC samples, being unsorted, prevented any conclusive comparison of naive and antigen-experienced cells.

Extractions gave at least 5 micrograms of total RNA per sample. This clonotype was recorded a few times. Its cognate antigen is unknown. Through a sample-barcoded 5' primer and a J-beta primer mix, a second PCR was run for about 6 to 11 cycles. TCRdb independently ran MiXCR on the 5' RACE reads; one entry per CDR3 protein. This table has hundreds of thousands of distinct CDR3 sequences, roughly 60% appearing once. Deletions cut 0 bases from V and 5 bases from J, with 7 bases between. Germline V gives CDR1 LGHNA, CDR2 YNFKEQ. The CDR3 runs 14 residues. The TCR was taken from a man aged 25-40 years in good health. The source material was blood. This chain connects TRBV4-2 to TRBJ2-2, with a weak D call TRBD2 (5 bases). The CDR3 sequence: CASSQDTSTGELFF. In DNA form, the CDR3 reads TGTGCCAGCAGCCAAGACACTAGTACCGGGGAGCTGTTTTTT.